These 27 T cell receptor beta chains came from one sample sequenced in a study of blood T cells in healthy people across ages. Together with a sample-barcoded 5' primer, a J-beta primer mix was included in a second PCR lasting roughly 6 to 12 cycles. TCRdb analysed the 5' RACE reads with MiXCR anew, one entry per CDR3 protein. The repertoire holds 600,000 or so distinct CDR3 sequences, with 20% to 25% as singletons. The sequenced sample consisted of blood. The receptors shown here come from a man in his 70s in good health.

V usage is TRBV29-1 and J usage is TRBJ2-3; D is unclear. CDR1 and CDR2 from the germline V gene are SQVTM and ANQGSEA. Trimming stripped 4 bases from V and 2 bases from J, with 7 bases between. The CDR3 extends over 12 amino acids. CDR3 sequence: CSVAQFTDTQYF. The CDR3 DNA reads as TGCAGCGTTGCACAATTCACAGATACGCAGTATTTT.

This clonotype has more than one count but fewer than ten. V and J are TRBV7-9 and TRBJ2-3, with 8 bases aligning to TRBD2. CDR1 SEHNR and CDR2 FQNEAQ come from the germline V gene (reference sequence). J gave up 0 bases and V 3 bases, and 5 bases lay outside the gene matches. CDR3 size: 16 residues. The CDR3 region is CASSLFAGGSTDTQYF. Here the CDR3 DNA reads TGTGCCAGCAGCTTGTTTGCGGGAGGTAGCACAGATACGCAGTATTTT. Full variable domain (outside the CDR3, taken from reference TRBV7-9 and TRBJ2-3): DTGVSQNPRHKITKRGQNVTFRCDPISEHNRLYWYRQTLGQGPEFLTYFQNEAQLEKSRLLSDRFSAERPKGSFSTLEIQRTEQGDSAMYLCASSLFAGGSTDTQYFGPGTRLTVL.

V is TRBV11-2 and J is TRBJ2-5; D is uncertain. The DNA end is more similar to TRBJ2-7, so the J call may be wrong. CDR1 and CDR2 (germline): SGHAT, FQNNGV. CDR3 length equals 14 residues. DNA of the CDR3: TGTGCCAGCAGCTTAGATCAGGAGTACTACGAGCAGTACTTC. It encodes CASSLDQEYYEQYF.

V and J are TRBV7-9 and TRBJ2-1; 10 bases are a match to TRBD2. The length of the CDR3 is 17 residues. J lost 6 bases, V lost 5 bases, and 13 bases had no gene match. The germline V gene encodes CDR1 SEHNR and CDR2 FQNEAQ (reference sequence). Here the CDR3 reads CASSHPCSGRALNEQFF. The CDR3 DNA sequence: TGTGCCAGCAGCCATCCCTGCAGCGGGAGGGCCCTCAATGAGCAGTTCTTC.

V is TRBV29-1 and J is TRBJ2-2; TRBD2 might be the D (5 bases). Germline assignment: CDR1 SQVTM and CDR2 ANQGSEA. V lost 2 bases and J lost 1, with 8 bases in between. This CDR3 is built from 14 residues. CDR3 coding DNA: TGCAGCGTTGAACGAGGACTGAACACCGGGGAGCTGTTTTTT. Protein: CSVERGLNTGELFF.

This clonotype was seen more than once but under ten times. This chain joins TRBV6-6 and TRBJ2-3; D gene ambiguous. CDR3 size: 13 residues. V was clipped by 8 bases and J by 2 bases, with 11 bases between them. The germline CDR1 and CDR2 sequences are MNHNY and SVGAGI (reference sequence). CDR3 protein: CASHGQITDTQYF. CDR3 nucleotides: TGTGCCAGCCATGGGCAAATCACAGATACGCAGTATTTT.

This clonotype was detected only a few times. V and J are TRBV29-1 and TRBJ2-1, with D possibly being TRBD1 or TRBD2 (6 bases each). Germline CDR1 is SQVTM and CDR2 is ANQGSEA. Between the trimmed V and J ends, which lost 7 bases and 7 bases, there was a span of 17 bases. There are 13 residues in the CDR3. CDR3 protein: CSAIADSSNEQFF. CDR3 nucleotide sequence: TGCAGCGCTATAGCGGACAGCTCAAATGAGCAGTTCTTC.

Comments on this clonotype: A read error may produce the germline difference seen at one junction end. This chain joins TRBV6-2 or TRBV6-3 and TRBJ2-2, with 7 bases aligning to TRBD2. Germline CDR1 reads MNHEY; CDR2 reads SVGEGT. The CDR3 contains 13 residues. CDR3 region: CASSKTSTGGLFF. The CDR3 region has the DNA TGTGCCAGCAGCAAGACTAGCACGGGGGGGCTGTTTTTT.

In the case of this clonotype: One end of the junction varies from germline; a read error may be responsible. V is TRBV30 and J is TRBJ2-7; 7 nucleotides align to TRBD1. The J call may be wrong; the DNA end is better matched by TRBJ2-1. Germline loops: CDR1 GTSNPN, CDR2 SVGIG (reference sequence). CDR3 size: 15 residues. This CDR3 reads CAWNGGQGAYNEQFF. CDR3 coding DNA: TGCGCCTGGAATGGTGGGCAGGGGGCCTACAATGAGCAGTTCTTC.

The sample holds a few counts of this clonotype. The chain couples TRBV5-1 to TRBJ1-1, with TRBD1 matching over 8 bases. Germline V gene lookup returns CDR1 SGHRS and CDR2 YFSETQ. This CDR3 has 16 amino acids. With V trimmed by 3 bases and J by 1 base, 8 bases remained unmatched. CDR3 loop: CASSSTGGRANTEAFF. DNA of the CDR3: TGCGCCAGCAGCTCAACAGGGGGAAGGGCGAACACTGAAGCTTTCTTT. The complete variable domain, with remaining parts taken from reference TRBV5-1 and TRBJ1-1, reads KAGVTQTPRYLIKTRGQQVTLSCSPISGHRSVSWYQQTPGQGLQFLFEYFSETQRNKGNFPGRFSGRQFSNSRSEMNVSTLELGDSALYLCASSSTGGRANTEAFFGQGTRLTVV.

This clonotype was detected only a few times. This sequence joins TRBV5-4 and TRBJ2-3; 9 positions match TRBD1. CDR1 and CDR2 from the germline V gene are SGHNT and YYREEE (reference sequence). V shed 5 bases, J shed 1 base, and the junction held 8 bases outside the gene matches. This CDR3 has 16 residues. DNA for the CDR3: TGTGCCAGCAGTTCGAACAGGGGGCTCCGCACAGATACGCAGTATTTT. Translation: CASSSNRGLRTDTQYF. The full variable domain, its missing parts supplied by reference TRBV5-4 and TRBJ2-3, is ETGVTQSPTHLIKTRGQQVTLRCSSQSGHNTVSWYQQALGQGPQFIFQYYREEENGRGNFPPRFSGLQFPNYSSELNVNALELDDSALYLCASSSNRGLRTDTQYFGPGTRLTVL.

The gene calls are TRBV6-6 and TRBJ2-7, with D possibly matching TRBD1 (5 bases). Germline values: CDR1 MNHNY, CDR2 SVGAGI (reference sequence). V lost 8 bases and J lost 4, with 9 bases in between. The CDR3 is made up of 11 amino acids. The CDR3 DNA reads TGTGCCAGCGGGGCTTCTTACGAGCAGTACTTC. Encoded protein: CASGASYEQYF.

Worth noting for this clonotype: Relative to the germline gene, one junction end is altered; a read error may explain this. V is TRBV2 and J is TRBJ1-2; D uncertain. This CDR3 spans 15 amino acids. Germline V gene sequence: CDR1 SNHLY, CDR2 FYNNEI. The DNA for the CDR3 is TGTGCCAGCAGTGTGGCGGCCTCTTCTAACTATGACTACACCTTC. Residues: CASSVAASSNYDYTF.

The chain combines TRBV7-9 with TRBJ2-5, with a possible D match to TRBD2 (6 bases). The DNA end favors TRBJ2-7, so the J call may be wrong. Germline CDR1 SEHNR, CDR2 FQNEAQ (reference sequence). The CDR3 is 14 amino acids. The CDR3 spells CASSSKLAAYEQYF. The DNA of the CDR3 is TGTGCCAGCAGCAGCAAACTAGCAGCCTACGAGCAGTACTTC.

This clonotype was seen only a few times. The J gene is TRBJ2-2, the V gene TRBV10-3, with 10 bases matching TRBD1. The CDR3 covers 19 residues. V lost 2 bases, J lost 4 bases, and 13 bases stayed unmatched. Germline V lookup: CDR1 ENHRY, CDR2 SYGVKD. The CDR3 spells CAISERSRGTGESTGELFF. The CDR3 DNA is TGTGCCATCAGTGAGCGCTCTCGCGGGACAGGGGAGAGCACCGGGGAGCTGTTTTTT.

The chain has TRBV7-2 and TRBJ2-1, with D possibly being TRBD2 (5 bases). Germline assignment: CDR1 SGHTA and CDR2 FQGNSA. The CDR3 extends over 13 amino acids. Trimming shortened V by 2 bases and J by 8 bases, and 10 bases separated the two germline ends. The CDR3 is CASSLSWRDEQFF. The CDR3 DNA follows: TGTGCCAGCAGCTTATCGTGGCGGGATGAGCAGTTCTTC. Together with reference TRBV7-2 and TRBJ2-1, the CDR3 gives the full variable domain: GAGVSQSPSNKVTEKGKDVELRCDPISGHTALYWYRQSLGQGLEFLIYFQGNSAPDKSGLPSDRFSAERTGGSVSTLTIQRTQQEDSAVYLCASSLSWRDEQFFGPGTRLTVL.

This clonotype occurred a few times. The chain couples TRBV6-6 to TRBJ2-1; tentative D call: TRBD2 (5 bases). This CDR3 spans 14 amino acids. Per germline, CDR1 MNHNY and CDR2 SVGAGI (reference sequence). Trimming pared 6 bases from V and 7 bases from J, leaving 16 bases between. CDR3 in DNA: TGTGCCAGCAGCTCCCATGACACGGGGAATGAGCAGTTCTTC. Translation gives CASSSHDTGNEQFF.

This clonotype turned up a few times. The V gene is TRBV29-1, the J gene TRBJ2-5; D might be TRBD2 (5 bases). The J call is doubtful: the DNA matches TRBJ2-7 better. The CDR3 has 12 residues. CDR1 and CDR2 from the germline V gene are SQVTM and ANQGSEA. The CDR3 DNA reads as TGCAGCGCTGGGCCGGGGATCTACGAGCAGTACTTC. Amino acid sequence: CSAGPGIYEQYF.

This chain links TRBV7-2 with TRBJ1-2; TRBD1 agrees at 9 bases. V shed 1 base, J shed 4 bases, and the junction held 7 bases outside the gene matches. The CDR3 consists of 16 residues. CDR1 is SGHTA, CDR2 FQGNSA, per germline. Here the CDR3 reads CASSLETGGGFYGYTF. The DNA for the CDR3 is TGTGCCAGCAGCTTAGAAACAGGGGGCGGATTCTATGGCTACACCTTC.

V gene TRBV12-5 combines with J gene TRBJ2-5; D may be TRBD2 (5 bases). The V end was cut by 6 bases, the J end by 3 bases, with 11 bases between. Looked up from germline, CDR1 is LGHNT and CDR2 is FRNRAP. The CDR3 totals 13 residues. DNA for the CDR3: TGTGCTAGTGGCCGGGGAGATGAAGAGACCCAGTACTTC. Translated, it gives CASGRGDEETQYF.

This chain links TRBV5-1 with TRBJ2-1, with 7 bases identical to TRBD1. The CDR3 spans 15 residues. V was pared by 5 bases and J by 9 bases, with 14 bases of the junction left unmatched. Germline V lookup: CDR1 SGHRS, CDR2 YFSETQ. The CDR3 loop reads CASSPSPGTAGEQFF. CDR3 bases: TGCGCCAGCAGTCCTAGTCCCGGGACAGCCGGTGAGCAGTTCTTC.

This clonotype showed up just a few times. The chain joins TRBV20-1 to TRBJ2-3; D gene ambiguous. The V and J ends lost 0 bases and 2 bases respectively, with 15 bases between them. The CDR3 has 16 residues. Germline CDR1 and CDR2: DFQATT and SNEGSKA (reference sequence). The CDR3 DNA is TGCAGTGCTAGAGAGCAGATCCGGGCCTACACAGATACGCAGTATTTT. Translating it yields CSAREQIRAYTDTQYF.

This clonotype was found a few times. J is TRBJ2-7 and V is TRBV4-1, with TRBD2 identical over 8 bases. Looked up from germline, CDR1 is MGHRA and CDR2 is YSYEKL. CDR3 length: 14 residues. Trimming removed 3 bases from V and 6 bases from J; junction bases left unmatched: 7. CDR3 region: CASSQQREQSEQYF. The CDR3 DNA sequence: TGCGCCAGCAGCCAGCAGCGGGAGCAGTCCGAGCAGTACTTC.

This sequence joins TRBV28 and TRBJ2-7, with 7 bases aligning to TRBD1. The germline CDR1 and CDR2 sequences are MDHEN and SYDVKM. Losses at the gene ends were 6 bases for V and 2 bases for J; bases not matched to a gene: 10. This CDR3 has 15 residues. CDR3 bases: TGTGCCAGCAGGCGTGACAGGGAATTTACCTACGAGCAGTACTTC. Translated, it gives CASRRDREFTYEQYF. Combining the CDR3 with reference TRBV28 and TRBJ2-7 gives the whole variable domain DVKVTQSSRYLVKRTGEKVFLECVQDMDHENMFWYRQDPGLGLRLIYFSYDVKMKEKGDIPEGYSVSREKKERFSLILESASTNQTSMYLCASRRDREFTYEQYFGPGTRLTVT.

This chain joins TRBV7-2 and TRBJ1-1; D possibly corresponds to TRBD1 (6 bases). Germline CDR1 and CDR2: SGHTA and FQGNSA. This CDR3 is built from 13 residues. V dropped 4 bases and J dropped 5 bases, with 11 bases sitting between them. CDR3 region: CASSSRGRTEAFF. CDR3 bases: TGTGCCAGCAGCTCCAGGGGTCGGACTGAAGCTTTCTTT.

Only a few counts were recorded for this clonotype. The V gene is TRBV6-5, the J gene TRBJ2-3, with D perhaps matching TRBD1 or TRBD2 (6 bases each). This CDR3 region has 15 residues. Germline V gene lookup returns CDR1 MNHEY and CDR2 SVGAGI. The V end lost 2 bases, the J end lost 1 base, and 10 bases lay between the germline ends. The CDR3 loop reads CASSYEGGRTDTQYF. The CDR3 nucleotides read TGTGCCAGCAGTTACGAGGGGGGTCGCACAGATACGCAGTATTTT.

This clonotype was counted ten times or more. This sequence joins TRBV29-1 and TRBJ2-5; D is perhaps TRBD1 (6 bases). The CDR3 runs to 13 residues. Trimming cost V 1 base and J 5 bases, with 11 bases left between them. Germline V gives CDR1 SQVTM, CDR2 ANQGSEA. CDR3 bases: TGCAGCGTTGAAGGTCGGGACACTGAGACCCAGTACTTC. Protein: CSVEGRDTETQYF.